This entry is about one TCR beta chain. Its specificity is unknown. Additional DNA sequences in this sample encode the identical CDR3. Generated by immunoSEQ multiplex PCR, the TCRdb table keeps only in-frame clones and is missing some. The sample has approximately 82,000 clones; 85% to 95% are singletons. V lost 5 bases, J lost 4 bases, and 1 base stayed unmatched. The CDR3 has 12 amino acids. The germline CDR1 and CDR2 sequences are MDHEN and SYDVKM. The record originates from a study of cytomegalovirus exposure and HLA in healthy donors. The donors were members of the validation cohort, which comprised 100 to 150 subjects and was separate from the first cohort of 600 to 850 subjects. Study-wide points: Rarity held for most TCR sequences, but there were some public TCRs that occurred in many donors.

The sequence was obtained from a woman aged 18-29 years in good health and CMV-seronegative. Sequencing was carried out using PBMCs. The chain joins TRBV28 to TRBJ1-2, with TRBD1 matching over 7 bases. The CDR3 region has the DNA TGTGCCAGCAGTCGGGACAGCTATGGCTACACCTTC. Translated, it gives CASSRDSYGYTF.